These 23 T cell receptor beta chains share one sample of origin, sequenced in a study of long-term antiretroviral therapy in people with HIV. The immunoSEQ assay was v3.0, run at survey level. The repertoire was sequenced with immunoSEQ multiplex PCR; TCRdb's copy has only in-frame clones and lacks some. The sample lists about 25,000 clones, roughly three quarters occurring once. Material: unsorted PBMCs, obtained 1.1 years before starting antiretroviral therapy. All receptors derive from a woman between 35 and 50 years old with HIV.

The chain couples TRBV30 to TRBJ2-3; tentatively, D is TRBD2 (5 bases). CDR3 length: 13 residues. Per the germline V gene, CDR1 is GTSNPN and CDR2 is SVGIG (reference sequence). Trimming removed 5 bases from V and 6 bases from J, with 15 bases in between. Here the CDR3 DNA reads TGTGCCTGGGGCCCCGGGGTTGCGGATACGCAGTATTTT. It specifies CAWGPGVADTQYF.

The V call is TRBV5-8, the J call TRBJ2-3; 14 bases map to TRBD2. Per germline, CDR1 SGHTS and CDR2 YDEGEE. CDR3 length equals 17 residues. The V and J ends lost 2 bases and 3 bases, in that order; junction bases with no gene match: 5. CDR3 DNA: TGTGCCAGCAGCTTAGGGACTAGCGGGAGTGGGACAGATACGCAGTATTTT. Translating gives CASSLGTSGSGTDTQYF.

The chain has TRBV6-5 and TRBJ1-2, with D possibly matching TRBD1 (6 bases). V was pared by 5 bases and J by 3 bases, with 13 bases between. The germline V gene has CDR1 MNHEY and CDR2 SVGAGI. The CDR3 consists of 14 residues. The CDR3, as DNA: TGTGCCAGCAGTCCCCTCGGGGGGCACTATGGCTACACCTTC. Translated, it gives CASSPLGGHYGYTF.

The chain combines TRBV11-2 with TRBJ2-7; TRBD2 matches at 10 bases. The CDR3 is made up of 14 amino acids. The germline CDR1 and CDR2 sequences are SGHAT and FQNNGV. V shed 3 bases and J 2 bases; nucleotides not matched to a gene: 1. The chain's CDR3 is CASSLGTSAYEQYF. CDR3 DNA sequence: TGTGCCAGCAGCTTGGGGACTAGCGCCTACGAGCAGTACTTC. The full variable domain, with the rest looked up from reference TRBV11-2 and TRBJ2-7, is EAGVAQSPRYKIIEKRQSVAFWCNPISGHATLYWYQQILGQGPKLLIQFQNNGVVDDSQLPKDRFSAERLKGVDSTLKIQPAKLEDSAVYLCASSLGTSAYEQYFGPGTRLTVT.

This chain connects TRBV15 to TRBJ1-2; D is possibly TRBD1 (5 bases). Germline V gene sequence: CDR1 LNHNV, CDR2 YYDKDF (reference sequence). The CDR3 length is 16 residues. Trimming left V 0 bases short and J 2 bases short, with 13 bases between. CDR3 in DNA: TGTGCCACCAGCAGAGAGGACTCCCCAGGGAACTATGGCTACACCTTC. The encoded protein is CATSREDSPGNYGYTF.

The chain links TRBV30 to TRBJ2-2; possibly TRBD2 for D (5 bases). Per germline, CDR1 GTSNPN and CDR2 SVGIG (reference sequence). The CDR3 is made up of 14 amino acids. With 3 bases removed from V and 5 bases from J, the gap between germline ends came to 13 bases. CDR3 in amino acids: CAWRVTRGTGELFF. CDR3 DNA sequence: TGTGCCTGGAGGGTCACCCGGGGAACCGGGGAGCTGTTTTTT.

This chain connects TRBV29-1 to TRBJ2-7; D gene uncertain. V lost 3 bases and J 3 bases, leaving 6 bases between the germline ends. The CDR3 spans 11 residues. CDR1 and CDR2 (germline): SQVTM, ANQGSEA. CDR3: CSVEYNYEQYF. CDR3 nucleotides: TGCAGCGTTGAGTACAACTACGAGCAGTACTTC.

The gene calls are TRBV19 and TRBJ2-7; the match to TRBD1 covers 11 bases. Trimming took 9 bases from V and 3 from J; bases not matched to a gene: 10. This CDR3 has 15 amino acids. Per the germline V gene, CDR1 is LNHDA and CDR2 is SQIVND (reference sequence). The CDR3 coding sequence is TGTGCCAGCCAACAAACCGGGACAGGGGGCTACGAGCAGTACTTC. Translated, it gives CASQQTGTGGYEQYF.

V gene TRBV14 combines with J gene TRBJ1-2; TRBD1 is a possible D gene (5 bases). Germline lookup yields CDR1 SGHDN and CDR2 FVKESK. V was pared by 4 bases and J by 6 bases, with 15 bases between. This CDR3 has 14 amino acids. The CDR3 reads CASSPPRWGDGYTF. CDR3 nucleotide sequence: TGTGCCAGCAGCCCGCCGAGGTGGGGGGATGGCTACACCTTC.

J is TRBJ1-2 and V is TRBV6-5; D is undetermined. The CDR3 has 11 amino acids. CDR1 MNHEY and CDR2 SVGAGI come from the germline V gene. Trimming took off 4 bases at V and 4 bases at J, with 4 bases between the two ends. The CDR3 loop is CASSSGYGYTF. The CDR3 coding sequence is TGTGCCAGCAGTTCAGGCTATGGCTACACCTTC.

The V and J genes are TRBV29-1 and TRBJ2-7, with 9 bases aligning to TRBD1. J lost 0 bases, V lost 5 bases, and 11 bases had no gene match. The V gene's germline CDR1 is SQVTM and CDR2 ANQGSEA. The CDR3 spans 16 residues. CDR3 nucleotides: TGCAGCGTTTCGGCCCCAGACAGGGGGTTCTCCTACGAGCAGTACTTC. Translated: CSVSAPDRGFSYEQYF.

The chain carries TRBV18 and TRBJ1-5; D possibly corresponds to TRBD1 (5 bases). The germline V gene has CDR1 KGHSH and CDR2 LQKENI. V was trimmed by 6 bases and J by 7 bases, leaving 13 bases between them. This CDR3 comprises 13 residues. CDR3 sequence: CASSQGTAQPQHF. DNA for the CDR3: TGTGCCAGCTCCCAAGGGACCGCACAGCCCCAGCATTTT.

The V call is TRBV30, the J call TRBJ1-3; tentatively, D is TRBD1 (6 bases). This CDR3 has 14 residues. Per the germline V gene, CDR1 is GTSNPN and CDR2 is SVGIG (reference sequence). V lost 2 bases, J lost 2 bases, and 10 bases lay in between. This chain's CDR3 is CAWSNRATGNTIYF. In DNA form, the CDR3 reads TGTGCCTGGAGTAACAGGGCAACTGGAAACACCATATATTTT.

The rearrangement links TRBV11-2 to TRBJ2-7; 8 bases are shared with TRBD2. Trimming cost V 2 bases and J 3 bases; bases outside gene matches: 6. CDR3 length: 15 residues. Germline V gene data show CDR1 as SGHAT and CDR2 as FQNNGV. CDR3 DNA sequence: TGTGCCAGCAGCTTAATGAGCGGGAGAGTCTACGAGCAGTACTTC. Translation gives CASSLMSGRVYEQYF.

The CDR3 protein is CASSLAGPLGGYTF. The CDR3 DNA follows: TGCGCCAGCAGCTTGGCAGGTCCCTTAGGCGGCTACACCTTC. The genes are TRBV5-1 and TRBJ1-2; D gene uncertain. CDR1 is SGHRS, CDR2 YFSETQ, per germline. The CDR3 has 14 amino acids. Trimming cost V 0 bases and J 8 bases, with 14 bases left between them. Full variable domain (missing parts from reference TRBV5-1 and TRBJ1-2): KAGVTQTPRYLIKTRGQQVTLSCSPISGHRSVSWYQQTPGQGLQFLFEYFSETQRNKGNFPGRFSGRQFSNSRSEMNVSTLELGDSALYLCASSLAGPLGGYTFGSGTRLTVV.

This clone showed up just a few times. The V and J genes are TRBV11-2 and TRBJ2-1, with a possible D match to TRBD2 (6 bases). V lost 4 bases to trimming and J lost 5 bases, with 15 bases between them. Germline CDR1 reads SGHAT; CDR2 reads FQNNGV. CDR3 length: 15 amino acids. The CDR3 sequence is CASSSRGGQDNEQFF. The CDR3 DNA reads TGTGCCAGCAGCTCCCGAGGAGGGCAGGACAATGAGCAGTTCTTC.

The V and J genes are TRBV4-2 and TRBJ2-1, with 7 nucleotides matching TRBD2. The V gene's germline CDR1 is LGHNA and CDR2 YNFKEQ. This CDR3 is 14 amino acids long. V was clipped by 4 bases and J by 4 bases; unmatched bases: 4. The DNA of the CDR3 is TGTGCCAGCAGCCGTTCGGGGGGATACAATGAGCAGTTCTTC. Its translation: CASSRSGGYNEQFF.

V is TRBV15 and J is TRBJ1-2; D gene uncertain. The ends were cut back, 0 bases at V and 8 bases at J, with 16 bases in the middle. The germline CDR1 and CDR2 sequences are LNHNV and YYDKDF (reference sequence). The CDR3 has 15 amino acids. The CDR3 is CATSRDVAGPEGYTF. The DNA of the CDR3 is TGTGCCACCAGCAGAGATGTGGCAGGACCTGAGGGCTACACCTTC.

The CDR3 sequence: CASSYPPQGGNEKLFF. DNA for the CDR3: TGTGCCAGCAGTTACCCACCCCAGGGGGGAAATGAAAAACTGTTTTTT. The chain uses TRBV6-6 and TRBJ1-4, with TRBD1 identical over 7 bases. V shed 2 bases and J 5 bases; nucleotides not matched to a gene: 8. CDR1 and CDR2 (germline): MNHNY, SVGAGI (reference sequence). The CDR3 consists of 16 residues.

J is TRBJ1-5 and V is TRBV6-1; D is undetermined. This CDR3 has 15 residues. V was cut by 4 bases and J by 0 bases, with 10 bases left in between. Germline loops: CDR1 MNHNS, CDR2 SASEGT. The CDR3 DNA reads TGTGCCAGCAGTGCGACCGGAGGTAGCAATCAGCCCCAGCATTTT. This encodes CASSATGGSNQPQHF.

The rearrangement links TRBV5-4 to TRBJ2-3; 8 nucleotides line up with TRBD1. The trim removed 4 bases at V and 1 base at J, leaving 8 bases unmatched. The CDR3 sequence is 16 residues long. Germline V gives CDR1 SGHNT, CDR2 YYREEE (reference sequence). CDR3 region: CASSELQGVGTDTQYF. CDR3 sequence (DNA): TGTGCCAGCAGCGAACTACAGGGGGTAGGCACAGATACGCAGTATTTT. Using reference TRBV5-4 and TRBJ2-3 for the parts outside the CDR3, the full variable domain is ETGVTQSPTHLIKTRGQQVTLRCSSQSGHNTVSWYQQALGQGPQFIFQYYREEENGRGNFPPRFSGLQFPNYSSELNVNALELDDSALYLCASSELQGVGTDTQYFGPGTRLTVL.

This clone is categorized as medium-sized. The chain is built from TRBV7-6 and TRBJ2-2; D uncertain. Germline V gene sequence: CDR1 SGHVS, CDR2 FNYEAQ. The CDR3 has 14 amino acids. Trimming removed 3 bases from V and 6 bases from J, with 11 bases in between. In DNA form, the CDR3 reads TGTGCCAGCAGCTTTAAGGGTTGGTCCGGGGAGCTGTTTTTT. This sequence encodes CASSFKGWSGELFF.

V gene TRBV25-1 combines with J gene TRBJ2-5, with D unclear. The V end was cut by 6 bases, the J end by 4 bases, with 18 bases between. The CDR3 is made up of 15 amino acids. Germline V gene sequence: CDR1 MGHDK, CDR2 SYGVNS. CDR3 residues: CASSPLQAVGETQYF. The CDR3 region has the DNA TGTGCCAGCAGCCCACTTCAGGCGGTGGGAGAGACCCAGTACTTC. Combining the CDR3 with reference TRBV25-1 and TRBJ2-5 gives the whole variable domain EADIYQTPRYLVIGTGKKITLECSQTMGHDKMYWYQQDPGMELHLIHYSYGVNSTEKGDLSSESTVSRIRTEHFPLTLESARPSHTSQYLCASSPLQAVGETQYFGPGTRLLVL.